Sequencing of this T cell receptor (beta chain) was carried out in a study of shared clonotypes between healthy human individuals. Libraries were prepared by immunoSEQ multiplex PCR; TCRdb keeps only in-frame clonotypes and omits some of them. The table has millions of clones, over 85% seen once; the top ten hold about 1.1%. As regards this clone: The same CDR3 is also encoded by other DNA sequences in this sample.

Only CD45RO-negative cells positively selected for CCR7 counted as naive CD8 cells, so terminally differentiated effector memory CD45RA+ cells were excluded. The CDR3 sequence is 14 residues long. Between the trimmed V and J ends, which lost 3 bases and 4 bases, there was a span of 13 bases. The germline gives CDR1 SGHRS, CDR2 YFSETQ. This chain connects TRBV5-1 to TRBJ1-1; maybe TRBD1 (6 bases). The sequence came from a man aged 18 to 30 in good health. Source material: naive CD8+ T cells sorted from blood. CDR3 coding DNA: TGCGCCAGCAGCTATCGGGGGGCGGGCACTGAAGCTTTCTTT. Translated: CASSYRGAGTEAFF.